The clone carrying this T cell receptor (beta chain) was seen just once. The antigen is undetermined. This entry comes from a study of CD8+ T cells in alopecia areata. Study-wide points: Between patients, shared TCR sequences were less clear than in mice. This was possibly due in part to HLA diversity in the patient population. Scalp clonality and expanded CD8+ clones among the top 100 were significantly decreased by tofacitinib. Sequencing of scalp samples also includes resident alphabeta T cells from normal skin. Compared with normal scalp, lesional scalp had higher clonality and more expanded CD8+ clones.

Germline V CDR1 and CDR2: SNHLY, FYNNEI. There are 15 residues in the CDR3. After removal of 5 bases from V and 1 base from J, the junction contained 5 bases not matched to a gene. As to treatment: oral pan-JAK inhibitor, 5-10 mg twice daily. Sequencing used cDNA as its template, made by extracting RNA and reverse transcribing it. Only in-frame clones appear in the TCRdb table, and some are missing; sequencing was by immunoSEQ multiplex PCR. The data show fewer than 150,000 clones, roughly three fifths seen once. The chain combines TRBV2 with TRBJ1-1, with 9 nucleotides matching TRBD1. Here the sequenced sample was CD4+ T cells sorted from blood, taken at week 24, from a patient treated with tofacitinib. This TCR was recovered from a human donor with alopecia areata. CDR3 protein: CASSKDRGGNTEAFF. DNA of the CDR3: TGTGCCAGCAGTAAAGACAGGGGGGGGAACACTGAAGCTTTCTTT.